This TCR beta chain comes out of a study of T cell responses to AZD1222 COVID-19 vaccine. Study results and limitations: Baseline serostatus was positive in only a handful of AZD1222 recipients. Most donors were white British, females outnumbered males, and clonal diversity was possibly underestimated. The span of vaccine-associated CD4 TCRs extended across spike, with dominance at 160-218 and 743-854. The reported proportion of spike-specific TCRs targeting unmutated variant regions was nearly half.

The assay was immunoSEQ multiplex PCR, and TCRdb's table has in-frame clones only and misses some. Here the sample spans about 84,000 clones, around 85% being singletons. Unmatched junction bases numbered 4, after V lost 11 bases and J lost 0 bases. The length of the CDR3 is 12 residues. Worth noting for this clone: Its target is unknown.

The clonotype comes from an adult who received the AZD1222 COVID-19 vaccine. The genes are TRBV23-1 and TRBJ2-7; 7 positions match TRBD1. TRBV23-1 is an open reading frame, and its role is uncertain. Sequences were derived from peripheral blood, sampled 28 days after the second AZD1222 dose. The CDR3 DNA reads as TGCGCCTCCTGGGACAGCTCCTACGAGCAGTACTTC. This translates into CASWDSSYEQYF.